These 26 T cell receptor beta chains share one sample of origin, sequenced in a study of cytomegalovirus exposure and HLA in healthy donors. Amplification used 60 Vbeta primers and 13 Jbeta primers. TCRdb keeps only in-frame clones here, not all; method: immunoSEQ multiplex PCR. Among some 150,000 clones, 80% were seen once, and the ten largest hold about 6.8%. Sample: PBMCs. The origin of the receptors is a man between 35 and 55 years old in good health and CMV-seropositive.

This clone was seen just once. V is TRBV4-3 and J is TRBJ2-5; D gene ambiguous. CDR3 length equals 15 residues. Trimming took 1 base from V and 5 from J, leaving 14 bases between them. The germline V gene encodes CDR1 LGHNA and CDR2 YSLEER. CDR3 amino acids: CASSQGGNPAETQYF. DNA of the CDR3: TGCGCCAGCAGCCAAGGAGGAAACCCGGCGGAGACCCAGTACTTC.

This clone came up a few times. This sequence joins TRBV7-6 and TRBJ1-5; the D gene is possibly TRBD1 (6 bases). The CDR3 contains 16 residues. Between the trimmed V and J ends, which lost 1 base and 4 bases, there was a span of 14 bases. CDR1 SGHVS and CDR2 FNYEAQ come from the germline V gene. The CDR3 region has the DNA TGTGCCAGCAGCTTAGATGGGGGGGGCTGGAATCAGCCCCAGCATTTT. Protein product: CASSLDGGGWNQPQHF.

The chain couples TRBV28 to TRBJ2-7; TRBD1 agrees at 9 bases. V shed 2 bases and J 3 bases; nucleotides not matched to a gene: 5. Germline V gene data show CDR1 as MDHEN and CDR2 as SYDVKM. The CDR3 is 15 amino acids. CDR3 protein: CASSLGGQGRYEQYF. In DNA form, the CDR3 reads TGTGCCAGCAGTTTAGGGGGACAGGGCCGCTACGAGCAGTACTTC.

The V call is TRBV28, the J call TRBJ1-4, with D perhaps TRBD1 (5 bases). Trimming left V 2 bases short and J 7 bases short, with 5 bases between. Germline-derived CDR1 and CDR2 are MDHEN and SYDVKM. The CDR3 runs to 12 residues. This CDR3 reads CASSLTGEKLFF. The CDR3 coding sequence is TGTGCCAGCAGTTTAACAGGTGAAAAACTGTTTTTT.

The chain recombines TRBV4-1 with TRBJ2-1; 15 nucleotides align to TRBD2. Trimming took 2 bases from V and 10 from J; bases not matched to a gene: 3. The CDR3 sequence is 15 residues long. The germline V gene has CDR1 MGHRA and CDR2 YSYEKL. CDR3 DNA: TGCGCCAGCAGCCAACCGGGACTAGCGGGAGGCGAGCAGTTCTTC. Its translation is CASSQPGLAGGEQFF.

This clone has only a few counts. The rearrangement links TRBV9 to TRBJ1-3, with D maybe TRBD1 (6 bases). The germline CDR1 and CDR2 sequences are SGDLS and YYNGEE. V gave up 4 bases and J gave up 1 base, with 15 bases separating them. There are 16 residues in the CDR3. CDR3 DNA sequence: TGTGCCAGCAGCCTTCGGACAGCTGCATCTGGAAACACCATATATTTT. It encodes CASSLRTAASGNTIYF.

The CDR3 bases are TGTGCCAGTAGTATAAACAGGGGGGATCAGCCCCAGCATTTT. This codes for CASSINRGDQPQHF. V usage is TRBV19 and J usage is TRBJ1-5; TRBD1 agrees at 8 bases. CDR1 and CDR2 from the germline V gene are LNHDA and SQIVND (reference sequence). V shed 2 bases, J shed 5 bases, and the junction held 2 bases outside the gene matches. The CDR3 consists of 14 residues. The whole variable domain, filled in from reference TRBV19 and TRBJ1-5, reads DGGITQSPKYLFRKEGQNVTLSCEQNLNHDAMYWYRQDPGQGLRLIYYSQIVNDFQKGDIAEGYSVSREKKESFPLTVTSAQKNPTAFYLCASSINRGDQPQHFGDGTRLSIL.

This clone showed up just once. V is TRBV19 and J is TRBJ2-7; 9 positions match TRBD1. Losses at the gene ends were 3 bases for V and 3 bases for J; bases not matched to a gene: 3. This CDR3 has 14 residues. The germline gives CDR1 LNHDA, CDR2 SQIVND (reference sequence). DNA for the CDR3: TGTGCCAGTAGTATCGAGACAGGGGGCTACGAGCAGTACTTC. Protein: CASSIETGGYEQYF. The entire variable domain, with the rest obtained from reference TRBV19 and TRBJ2-7, is as follows: DGGITQSPKYLFRKEGQNVTLSCEQNLNHDAMYWYRQDPGQGLRLIYYSQIVNDFQKGDIAEGYSVSREKKESFPLTVTSAQKNPTAFYLCASSIETGGYEQYFGPGTRLTVT.

This sequence joins TRBV12-5 and TRBJ1-1; D may be TRBD1 (6 bases). The CDR3 totals 18 residues. The V gene's germline CDR1 is LGHNT and CDR2 FRNRAP. Trimming shortened V by 0 bases and J by 4 bases, and 21 bases separated the two germline ends. The CDR3 bases are TGTGCTAGTGGTTTGGTATTGGGGGGAACAGGGAGGGTCACTGAAGCTTTCTTT. It yields the protein CASGLVLGGTGRVTEAFF. Looking up the rest from reference TRBV12-5 and TRBJ1-1 gives the full variable domain: DARVTQTPRHKVTEMGQEVTMRCQPILGHNTVFWYRQTMMQGLELLAYFRNRAPLDDSGMPKDRFSAEMPDATLATLKIQPSEPRDSAVYFCASGLVLGGTGRVTEAFFGQGTRLTVV.

The sample holds a few counts of this clone. The rearrangement links TRBV2 to TRBJ2-5; 13 positions match TRBD2. This CDR3 has 17 residues. The germline V gene encodes CDR1 SNHLY and CDR2 FYNNEI. Unmatched junction bases numbered 12, after V lost 6 bases and J lost 5 bases. This chain's CDR3 is CASSWDSLAGGRETQYF. The DNA of the CDR3 is TGTGCCAGCAGCTGGGACTCACTAGCGGGGGGGCGGGAGACCCAGTACTTC. Drawing the rest from reference TRBV2 and TRBJ2-5, the complete variable domain is EPEVTQTPSHQVTQMGQEVILRCVPISNHLYFYWYRQILGQKVEFLVSFYNNEISEKSEIFDDQFSVERPDGSNFTLKIRSTKLEDSAMYFCASSWDSLAGGRETQYFGPGTRLLVL.

The CDR3 nucleotides are TGCGCCAGCAGCCAAGATCGAATTAGCGGGGGAAAAACGAACACCGGGGAGCTGTTTTTT. Amino acids: CASSQDRISGGKTNTGELFF. The V and J genes are TRBV4-3 and TRBJ2-2; the match to TRBD2 covers 9 bases. CDR1 is LGHNA and CDR2 is YSLEER in the germline V gene. Losses at the gene ends were 0 bases for V and 0 bases for J; bases not matched to a gene: 11. CDR3 size: 20 residues.

The chain has TRBV5-1 and TRBJ1-1; no clear D gene. Per the germline V gene, CDR1 is SGHRS and CDR2 is YFSETQ. V lost 0 bases to trimming and J lost 2 bases, with 5 bases between them. This CDR3 comprises 13 residues. In DNA, the CDR3 is TGCGCCAGCAGCTTGGACAGCAACACTGAAGCTTTCTTT. Its protein product is CASSLDSNTEAFF.

The count of this clone is one. The gene calls are TRBV6-1 and TRBJ2-2; weak D call: TRBD1 (6 bases). This CDR3 has 14 amino acids. The germline V gene has CDR1 MNHNS and CDR2 SASEGT. Trimming shortened V by 6 bases and J by 0 bases, and 8 bases separated the two germline ends. CDR3 DNA: TGTGCCAGCAGGCCAGGGGCGAACACCGGGGAGCTGTTTTTT. Protein sequence: CASRPGANTGELFF.

CDR3 DNA: TGCAGCGTTGAGGGACAGGGGGGTCAAACCTACAATGAGCAGTTCTTC. Translating it yields CSVEGQGGQTYNEQFF. The V and J genes are TRBV29-1 and TRBJ2-1; 11 nucleotides match TRBD1. V gave up 3 bases and J gave up 2 bases; unmatched junction bases: 6. This CDR3 has 16 residues. Germline CDR1 SQVTM, CDR2 ANQGSEA.

In DNA, the CDR3 is TGTGCCAGCAGCTTGGAGGGGACAGGGGTCTCACCCCTCCACTTT. It translates to CASSLEGTGVSPLHF. The gene calls are TRBV11-3 and TRBJ1-6; 10 bases line up with TRBD1. After removal of 3 bases from V and 10 bases from J, the junction contained 6 bases not matched to a gene. CDR1 is SGHNT, CDR2 YENEEA, per germline. This CDR3 has 15 residues.

This clone was detected only once. The chain has TRBV27 and TRBJ2-2; D is perhaps TRBD1 (5 bases). Germline V gene sequence: CDR1 MNHEY, CDR2 SMNVEV (reference sequence). The CDR3 runs 14 residues. Trimming took off 3 bases at V and 2 bases at J, with 7 bases between the two ends. For the CDR3, the DNA is TGTGCCAGCAGTTTCGACAGAAACACCGGGGAGCTGTTTTTT. Its translation is CASSFDRNTGELFF.

The chain couples TRBV7-8 to TRBJ1-2; D unresolved. Germline V gene lookup returns CDR1 SGHVS and CDR2 FQNEAQ. V was pared by 1 base and J by 8 bases, with 14 bases between. CDR3 length: 14 residues. This chain's CDR3 is CASSLEWTGIGYTF. The CDR3, as DNA: TGTGCCAGCAGCTTAGAATGGACGGGAATCGGCTACACCTTC.

The V and J genes are TRBV5-5 and TRBJ1-2; D not certain. Germline loops: CDR1 SGHKS, CDR2 YYEKEE (reference sequence). The V gene lost 6 bases and the J gene lost 2 bases, with 8 bases spanning the gap. The CDR3 runs to 12 residues. CDR3 sequence (DNA): TGTGCCAGCAACGACGGGAACTATGGCTACACCTTC. Its translation is CASNDGNYGYTF.

The chain is built from TRBV21-1 and TRBJ1-3. TRBV21-1 is shown as a pseudogene. The CDR3 consists of 15 residues. Here the CDR3 DNA reads TGTGCCAGCAGCAAAAGGAGGGAGAGAAGAAACACCATATATTTT. Translated: CASSKRRERRNTIYF.

This clone has only a few counts. The chain links TRBV7-9 to TRBJ1-2; D is undetermined. Trimming left V 0 bases short and J 2 bases short, with 10 bases between. This CDR3 region has 15 residues. Germline V CDR1 and CDR2: SEHNR, FQNEAQ (reference sequence). Written as DNA, the CDR3 is TGTGCCAGCAGCTTAGCAGGCAGGATAAACTATGGCTACACCTTC. Encoded protein: CASSLAGRINYGYTF.

CDR3 loop: CASSIDRGSTYEQYF. CDR3 sequence (DNA): TGTGCCAGCAGCATAGACAGGGGGAGTACCTACGAGCAGTACTTC. The J gene is TRBJ2-7, the V gene TRBV7-2; 9 bases map to TRBD1. The V segment lost 5 bases and the J segment 2 bases; nucleotides outside the gene matches: 7. In germline, CDR1 is SGHTA, CDR2 FQGNSA. The CDR3 loop spans 15 amino acids.

This clone showed up just a few times. Other nucleotide sequences from this sample produce the same CDR3. The rearrangement joins TRBV6-4 to TRBJ2-3, with 7 bases matching TRBD2. CDR1 MRHNA and CDR2 SNTAGT come from the germline V gene. Trimming removed 4 bases from V and 1 base from J; junction bases left unmatched: 5. The CDR3 runs 15 residues. The DNA for the CDR3 is TGTGCCAGCAGTGCCCAGCGGGGACGCACAGATACGCAGTATTTT. It specifies CASSAQRGRTDTQYF.

This clone appeared once. The J gene is TRBJ2-1, the V gene TRBV15; 8 bases map to TRBD2. Germline lookup yields CDR1 LNHNV and CDR2 YYDKDF (reference sequence). The CDR3 spans 16 residues. The V segment lost 3 bases and the J segment 3 bases; nucleotides outside the gene matches: 7. Written as DNA, the CDR3 is TGTGCCACCAGCAGGGGCACGGCGGGGGGCTACAATGAGCAGTTCTTC. It specifies CATSRGTAGGYNEQFF.

The rearrangement joins TRBV7-2 to TRBJ2-7; TRBD2 might be the D (6 bases). CDR1 and CDR2 (germline): SGHTA, FQGNSA. With 1 base removed from V and 5 bases from J, the gap between germline ends came to 15 bases. This CDR3 is built from 15 residues. The CDR3 sequence: CASSLGPYGGNEQYF. CDR3 coding DNA: TGTGCCAGCAGCTTAGGCCCCTACGGGGGTAACGAGCAGTACTTC.

This rearrangement joins TRBV18 to TRBJ1-5; weak D call: TRBD1 (6 bases). Deletions cut 1 base from V and 0 bases from J, with 10 bases between. Germline loops: CDR1 KGHSH, CDR2 LQKENI. This CDR3 spans 16 amino acids. The CDR3 region is CASSPLPGVSNQPQHF. In nucleotides, the CDR3 is TGTGCCAGCTCACCACTACCAGGGGTTAGCAATCAGCCCCAGCATTTT.

This sequence joins TRBV18 and TRBJ1-2, with 8 bases lining up with TRBD1. V was clipped by 0 bases and J by 3 bases; unmatched bases: 3. Per the germline V gene, CDR1 is KGHSH and CDR2 is LQKENI. The CDR3 consists of 15 residues. CDR3 in amino acids: CASSPPQGVYYGYTF. CDR3 sequence (DNA): TGTGCCAGCTCACCACCACAGGGGGTTTACTATGGCTACACCTTC.